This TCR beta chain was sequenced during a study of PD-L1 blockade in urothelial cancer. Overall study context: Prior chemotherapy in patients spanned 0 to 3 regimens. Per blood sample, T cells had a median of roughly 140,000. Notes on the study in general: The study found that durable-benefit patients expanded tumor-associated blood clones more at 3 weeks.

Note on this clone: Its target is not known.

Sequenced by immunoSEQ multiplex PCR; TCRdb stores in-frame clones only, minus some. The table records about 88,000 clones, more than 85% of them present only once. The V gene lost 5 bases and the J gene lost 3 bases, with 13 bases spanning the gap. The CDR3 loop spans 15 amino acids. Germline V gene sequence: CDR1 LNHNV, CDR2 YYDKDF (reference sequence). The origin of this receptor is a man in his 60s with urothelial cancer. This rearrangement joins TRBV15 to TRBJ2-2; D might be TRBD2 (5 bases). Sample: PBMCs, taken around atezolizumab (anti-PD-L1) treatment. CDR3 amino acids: CATSPPRAHTGELFF. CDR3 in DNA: TGTGCCACCAGCCCCCCGCGGGCTCACACCGGGGAGCTGTTTTTT.